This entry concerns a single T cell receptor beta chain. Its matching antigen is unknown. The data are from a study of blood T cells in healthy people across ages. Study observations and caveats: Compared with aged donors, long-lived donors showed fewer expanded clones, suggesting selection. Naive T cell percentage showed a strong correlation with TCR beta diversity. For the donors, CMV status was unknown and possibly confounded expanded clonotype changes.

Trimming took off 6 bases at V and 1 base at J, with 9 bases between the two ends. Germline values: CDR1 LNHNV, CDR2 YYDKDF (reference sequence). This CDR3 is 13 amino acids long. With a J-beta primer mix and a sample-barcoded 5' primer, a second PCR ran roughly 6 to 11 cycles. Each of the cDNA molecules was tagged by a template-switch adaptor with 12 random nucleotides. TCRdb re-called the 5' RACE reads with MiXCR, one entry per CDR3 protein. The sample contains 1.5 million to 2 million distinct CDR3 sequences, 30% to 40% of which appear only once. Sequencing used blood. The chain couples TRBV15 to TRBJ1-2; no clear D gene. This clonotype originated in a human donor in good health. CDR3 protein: CATSPGVNYGYTF. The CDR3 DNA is TGTGCCACCAGTCCTGGCGTTAACTATGGCTACACCTTC.